The next 18 T cell receptor beta chains were all read from a single sample in a study of OX40 agonist ivuxolimab in advanced cancers. Receptor libraries were prepared by the immunoSEQ multiplex PCR assay. The table comes from immuneACCESS by way of TCRdb, which keeps in-frame sequences with V and J called. Part of the clones is missing from these tables; in studies checked, under half for an unresolved V gene and the rest for unknown reasons. Across this sample there are fewer than 70,000 clones, with 70% to 90% seen only once. Together, the top ten hold less than 4% of the sample. The input for sequencing was CD4+ or CD8+ T cells sorted from blood, taken in a trial of the OX40 agonist ivuxolimab. These receptors came from an adult with an advanced solid tumor such as melanoma, head and neck, liver or kidney cancer.

J is TRBJ2-1 and V is TRBV7-3; 12 bases match TRBD2. The V gene's germline CDR1 is SGHTA and CDR2 FQGTGA. V lost 5 bases and J lost 9; bases outside the gene matches: 11. The CDR3 runs 16 residues. The CDR3 reads CASSLLPSGGAAEQFF. DNA of the CDR3: TGTGCCAGCAGCCTTCTCCCTAGCGGGGGGGCCGCTGAGCAGTTCTTC. The variable domain in full, with the rest retrieved from reference TRBV7-3 and TRBJ2-1, is GAGVSQTPSNKVTEKGKYVELRCDPISGHTALYWYRQSLGQGPEFLIYFQGTGAADDSGLPNDRFFAVRPEGSVSTLKIQRTERGDSAVYLCASSLLPSGGAAEQFFGPGTRLTVL.

The chain recombines TRBV19 with TRBJ1-4; 8 positions agree with TRBD1. Germline V lookup: CDR1 LNHDA, CDR2 SQIVND (reference sequence). V gave up 5 bases and J gave up 7 bases; unmatched junction bases: 12. The CDR3 has 16 amino acids. CDR3: CASSLDRVLFGEKLFF. The CDR3 DNA sequence: TGTGCCAGTAGTTTGGACAGGGTTTTGTTTGGTGAAAAACTGTTTTTT.

The rearrangement uses TRBV9 and TRBJ2-5, with 9 bases that match TRBD2. V dropped 3 bases and J dropped 5; count of bases not matched to a gene: 8. The germline CDR1 and CDR2 sequences are SGDLS and YYNGEE. The CDR3 is 15 residues long. CDR3 sequence reads: CASSAIAGAAETQYF. DNA of the CDR3: TGTGCCAGCAGCGCCATAGCGGGGGCGGCGGAGACCCAGTACTTC.

The chain carries TRBV19 and TRBJ2-5, with D uncertain. The V gene lost 1 base and the J gene lost 4 bases, with 10 bases spanning the gap. Germline V lookup: CDR1 LNHDA, CDR2 SQIVND (reference sequence). There are 14 residues in the CDR3. CDR3 protein: CASSIAGRRETQYF. The CDR3 DNA sequence: TGTGCCAGTAGTATAGCCGGCAGACGAGAGACCCAGTACTTC.

The chain recombines TRBV7-9 with TRBJ1-4; D gene unclear. This CDR3 is 16 amino acids long. Germline V CDR1 and CDR2: SEHNR, FQNEAQ (reference sequence). Trimming removed 1 base at V and 8 bases at J, with 17 bases between. CDR3 coding DNA: TGTGCCAGCAGCTTAGGGGTGGGCGGCTCTGGAGAAAAACTGTTTTTT. Translated: CASSLGVGGSGEKLFF. The full variable domain, rest sourced from reference TRBV7-9 and TRBJ1-4, is DTGVSQNPRHKITKRGQNVTFRCDPISEHNRLYWYRQTLGQGPEFLTYFQNEAQLEKSRLLSDRFSAERPKGSFSTLEIQRTEQGDSAMYLCASSLGVGGSGEKLFFGSGTQLSVL.

With respect to this clone: Other DNA sequences of this sample code for an identical CDR3. The genes are TRBV7-3 and TRBJ2-3, with TRBD1 as a possible D gene (6 bases). This CDR3 is built from 13 residues. Per germline, CDR1 SGHTA and CDR2 FQGTGA. V gave up 5 bases and J gave up 6 bases, with 12 bases separating them. The CDR3 sequence: CASSLTGTDTQYF. The CDR3 bases are TGTGCCAGCAGCCTCACAGGGACGGATACGCAGTATTTT.

The V call is TRBV29-1, the J call TRBJ1-1; a possible D gene is TRBD1 (6 bases). With 0 bases removed from V and 1 base from J, the gap between germline ends came to 12 bases. The CDR3 totals 15 residues. The germline V gene encodes CDR1 SQVTM and CDR2 ANQGSEA. In DNA form, the CDR3 reads TGCAGCGTTGAAGACGGAATAGGGGGGAACACTGAAGCTTTCTTT. It codes for CSVEDGIGGNTEAFF.

The chain carries TRBV5-4 and TRBJ2-7; D might be TRBD1 (6 bases). Per germline, CDR1 SGHNT and CDR2 YYREEE (reference sequence). The CDR3 has 13 residues. Trimming cost V 5 bases and J 2 bases, with 11 bases left between them. Written as DNA, the CDR3 is TGTGCCAGCAGGATACAGGGAACCTACGAGCAGTACTTC. Amino acid sequence: CASRIQGTYEQYF.

V and J are TRBV19 and TRBJ1-1, with D perhaps matching TRBD1 (6 bases). Germline V lookup: CDR1 LNHDA, CDR2 SQIVND (reference sequence). The CDR3 contains 13 residues. The ends were cut back, 3 bases at V and 6 bases at J, with 11 bases in the middle. The CDR3 loop is CASSIGGPPEAFF. The CDR3 DNA reads as TGTGCCAGTAGTATCGGGGGGCCACCTGAAGCTTTCTTT. Full variable domain (outside the CDR3, taken from reference TRBV19 and TRBJ1-1): DGGITQSPKYLFRKEGQNVTLSCEQNLNHDAMYWYRQDPGQGLRLIYYSQIVNDFQKGDIAEGYSVSREKKESFPLTVTSAQKNPTAFYLCASSIGGPPEAFFGQGTRLTVV.

The J gene is TRBJ1-2, the V gene TRBV7-9, with D hard to call. The V and J ends lost 5 bases and 3 bases respectively, with 10 bases between them. CDR3 size: 13 residues. The germline gives CDR1 SEHNR, CDR2 FQNEAQ (reference sequence). The CDR3, as DNA: TGTGCCAGCAGCAACACAGCATACTATGGCTACACCTTC. Translated, it gives CASSNTAYYGYTF. Complete variable domain (other parts from reference TRBV7-9 and TRBJ1-2): DTGVSQNPRHKITKRGQNVTFRCDPISEHNRLYWYRQTLGQGPEFLTYFQNEAQLEKSRLLSDRFSAERPKGSFSTLEIQRTEQGDSAMYLCASSNTAYYGYTFGSGTRLTVV.

The chain carries TRBV18 and TRBJ2-2, with TRBD1 identical over 10 bases. V lost 0 bases, J lost 7 bases, and 2 bases stayed unmatched. Germline-derived CDR1 and CDR2 are KGHSH and LQKENI. This CDR3 contains 15 residues. The DNA of the CDR3 is TGTGCCAGCTCACCACCGACAGGGGGCGGCGGGGAGCTGTTTTTT. Residues: CASSPPTGGGGELFF.

This chain uses TRBV7-2 with TRBJ1-5; 11 nucleotides match TRBD1. Germline CDR1 is SGHTA and CDR2 is FQGNSA. Trimming cost V 5 bases and J 7 bases; bases outside gene matches: 7. The CDR3 is 15 amino acids. The CDR3 DNA sequence: TGTGCCAGCAGCGGGGACAGGGGGAAGGAACAGCCCCAGCATTTT. Protein: CASSGDRGKEQPQHF.

This rearrangement joins TRBV7-3 to TRBJ2-2, with a possible D match to TRBD2 (5 bases). Per germline, CDR1 SGHTA and CDR2 FQGTGA. V lost 5 bases to trimming and J lost 5 bases, with 15 bases between them. This CDR3 is built from 15 residues. The CDR3 DNA is TGTGCCAGCAGCCCCGGGGTGTATGAAACCGGGGAGCTGTTTTTT. This translates into CASSPGVYETGELFF.

This sequence joins TRBV5-8 and TRBJ1-5; D gene unclear. Germline CDR1 is SGHTS and CDR2 is YDEGEE. The CDR3 spans 12 residues. Trimming cost V 0 bases and J 9 bases, with 7 bases left between them. In DNA, the CDR3 is TGTGCCAGCAGCTTGGTCGGAGGGCCCCAGCATTTT. Protein sequence: CASSLVGGPQHF.

The chain carries TRBV7-2 and TRBJ1-5; D may be TRBD1 (5 bases). Germline values: CDR1 SGHTA, CDR2 FQGNSA. V shed 1 base and J shed 7 bases, with 11 bases lying between them. This CDR3 has 14 amino acids. CDR3 DNA sequence: TGTGCCAGCAGCTTAGGGGGGAAGGAACAGCCCCAGCATTTT. Protein product: CASSLGGKEQPQHF.

This chain links TRBV7-6 with TRBJ2-7; 9 nucleotides align to TRBD2. The V and J ends lost 5 bases and 3 bases, in that order; junction bases with no gene match: 17. Germline CDR1 SGHVS, CDR2 FNYEAQ. The CDR3 spans 18 residues. The CDR3 DNA reads TGTGCCAGCAGCGAACAACTCAGCGGGGGGCCGACATTCTACGAGCAGTACTTC. Protein: CASSEQLSGGPTFYEQYF. The full variable domain, its missing parts supplied by reference TRBV7-6 and TRBJ2-7, is GAGVSQSPRYKVTKRGQDVALRCDPISGHVSLYWYRQALGQGPEFLTYFNYEAQQDKSGLPNDRFSAERPEGSISTLTIQRTEQRDSAMYRCASSEQLSGGPTFYEQYFGPGTRLTVT.

This clone turned up a few times. V is TRBV11-3 and J is TRBJ2-7; a weak D match, TRBD1 (6 bases). This CDR3 region has 16 residues. The germline V gene has CDR1 SGHNT and CDR2 YENEEA. Trimming pared 1 base from V and 5 bases from J, leaving 18 bases between. The CDR3 spells CASSLAGTRGSHEQYF. The CDR3 coding sequence is TGTGCCAGCAGCTTAGCTGGGACCAGGGGCAGCCACGAGCAGTACTTC.

The CDR3 DNA is TGTGCCAGCAGCACTGGACAGGGAAGCTCTGGAAACACCATATATTTT. Translating it yields CASSTGQGSSGNTIYF. V usage is TRBV5-4 and J usage is TRBJ1-3; 8 nucleotides line up with TRBD1. From germline, CDR1 is SGHNT and CDR2 YYREEE (reference sequence). V was pared by 4 bases and J by 0 bases, with 6 bases of the junction left unmatched. CDR3 size: 16 residues.